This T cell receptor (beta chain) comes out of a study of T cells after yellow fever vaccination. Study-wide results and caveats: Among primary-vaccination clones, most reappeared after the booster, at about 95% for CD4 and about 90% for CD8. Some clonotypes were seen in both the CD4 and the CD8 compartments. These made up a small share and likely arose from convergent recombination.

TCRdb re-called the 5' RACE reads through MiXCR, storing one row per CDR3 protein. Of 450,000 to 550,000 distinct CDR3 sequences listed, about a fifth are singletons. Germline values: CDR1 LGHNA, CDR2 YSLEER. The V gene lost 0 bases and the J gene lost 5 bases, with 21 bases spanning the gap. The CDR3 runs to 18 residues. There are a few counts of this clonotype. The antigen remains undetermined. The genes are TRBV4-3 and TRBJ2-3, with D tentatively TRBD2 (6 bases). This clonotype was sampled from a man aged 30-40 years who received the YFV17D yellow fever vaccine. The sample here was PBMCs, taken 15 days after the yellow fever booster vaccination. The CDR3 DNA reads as TGCGCCAGCAGCCAAGATCGGATTAGCGGAGGCAGGCAAGATACGCAGTATTTT. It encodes CASSQDRISGGRQDTQYF.